These T cell receptor beta chains were read from a single sample in a study of post-analysis software for immune sequencing data. TCRdb re-analysed the PCR reads in MiXCR, keeping a single row per CDR3 protein. The data hold 450,000 to 700,000 distinct CDR3 sequences, with 44% observed a single time. Sequenced: blood. The receptors derive from a girl aged 5 to 17 with multiple sclerosis. Each CDR3 is given with its conserved first and last residue. Each record gives: clone size, V gene, D gene, J gene, CDR3 DNA, CDR3 protein. The D gene is left open where the match is weak. Rows may omit the clone size; those that give it use once, few, many or a size class.

size: NA
V: TRBV12-3/TRBV12-4
D: TRBD1
J: TRBJ1-2
DNA: TGTGCCAGCAGTCGCGGACAGGGGCAGGACTATGGCTACACCTTC
CDR3: CASSRGQGQDYGYTF

size: NA
V: TRBV28
D: TRBD1
J: TRBJ1-1
DNA: TGTGCCAGCGTCTTCTCGGGACAGGGAAACACTGAAGCTTTCTTT
CDR3: CASVFSGQGNTEAFF

size: few
V: TRBV20-1
D: TRBD2
J: TRBJ2-1
DNA: TGCAGTGCTAGATCCTCTAGCGGGATTTGGTACAATGAGCAGTTCTTC
CDR3: CSARSSSGIWYNEQFF

size: few
V: TRBV12-3/TRBV12-4
D: NA
J: TRBJ2-1
DNA: TGTGCCAGCAGACCCGGACCTCGCCCCAATGAGCAGTTCTTC
CDR3: CASRPGPRPNEQFF

size: few
V: TRBV4-1
D: NA
J: TRBJ2-5
DNA: TGCGCCAGCAGCCAAGGGGAAACTAGCACGGGGGTCTTGTACTTC
CDR3: CASSQGETSTGVLYF

size: few
V: TRBV4-1
D: TRBD2
J: TRBJ2-1
DNA: TGCGCCAGCAGCCCCCAGCGGGGATGGTCCTACAATGAGCAGTTCTTC
CDR3: CASSPQRGWSYNEQFF

size: NA
V: TRBV20-1
D: TRBD1
J: TRBJ1-2
DNA: TGCAGTGCTAGAACAGACAGGGGCGAGGGCTACACCTTC
CDR3: CSARTDRGEGYTF

size: NA
V: TRBV12-3/TRBV12-4
D: TRBD1
J: TRBJ1-4
DNA: TGTGCCAGCAGTCCGGGTCGGACAGGGCCTAATGAAAAACTGTTTTTT
CDR3: CASSPGRTGPNEKLFF

size: NA
V: TRBV6-6
D: NA
J: TRBJ2-5
DNA: TGTGCCAGCAGTTATCCGGCGGAGGGGCAAGAGACCCAGTACTTC
CDR3: CASSYPAEGQETQYF

size: NA
V: TRBV27
D: TRBD1
J: TRBJ2-4
DNA: TGTGCCAGCAGTCTCTTACCCGGGACAGGGGGGAGGAAGTCCAAAAACATTCAGTACTTC
CDR3: CASSLLPGTGGRKSKNIQYF

size: NA
V: TRBV6-6
D: NA
J: TRBJ2-7
DNA: TGTGCCAGCGGGGCGGGGCTCCAAACCTACGAGCAGTACTTC
CDR3: CASGAGLQTYEQYF

size: NA
V: TRBV6-5
D: TRBD2
J: TRBJ2-7
DNA: TGTGCCAGCAGCCCGGGACTAGCGTCCAATGAGCAGTACTTC
CDR3: CASSPGLASNEQYF

size: few
V: TRBV4-1
D: NA
J: TRBJ2-1
DNA: TGCGCCAGCAGCCAAGGTCGGGACCGCGCGAACAATGAGCAGTTCTTC
CDR3: CASSQGRDRANNEQFF

size: NA
V: TRBV2
D: TRBD1
J: TRBJ2-7
DNA: TGTGCCAGCAGGGATACAGGCACAGGGGGGAACGAGCAGTACTTC
CDR3: CASRDTGTGGNEQYF

size: NA
V: TRBV6-5
D: NA
J: TRBJ1-1
DNA: TGTGCCAGCAGTCCCAGGACGAACACTGAAGCTTTCTTT
CDR3: CASSPRTNTEAFF

size: NA
V: TRBV7-2
D: NA
J: TRBJ1-2
DNA: TGTGCCAGCAGCTTAGCAAGCGGTAGCTCTAACTATGGCTACACCTTC
CDR3: CASSLASGSSNYGYTF

size: NA
V: TRBV7-8
D: TRBD1
J: TRBJ1-2
DNA: TGCGCCAGCAGCCCAGCAGGGGGCGGGTATGGCTACACCTTC
CDR3: CASSPAGGGYGYTF